This section outlines one T cell receptor beta chain sequence together with its context. The data are from a study of blood T cell repertoires in COVID-19. For the study at large: Both acute and convalescent COVID-19 samples were obtained from the United States, Italy and Spain. PBMCs, B-cell-depleted T cells, or T cells were the source of the cDNA or gDNA that made up the material.

This CDR3 has 14 residues. Germline V gives CDR1 SNHLY, CDR2 FYNNEI. V dropped 6 bases and J dropped 5; count of bases not matched to a gene: 7. Original data processing: Nucleated cell counts were estimated from reference gene primer amplification. The protocol was immunoSEQ multiplex PCR, while the TCRdb copy is restricted to in-frame clones and leaves out a portion. From that table come the V and J calls and clone size; the DNA was used to work out D and trimming. Of 150,000 to 200,000 clones in the sample, roughly 85% are singletons; the top ten hold 20% to 25%. Material for sequencing was peripheral blood. This sequence originates from a man between 60 and 75 years old with active or convalescent COVID-19. The rearrangement uses TRBV2 and TRBJ2-3; 8 bases fit TRBD1. The CDR3 protein is CASRHRGAVDTQYF. In DNA, the CDR3 is TGTGCCAGCAGGCACAGGGGGGCTGTAGATACGCAGTATTTT.